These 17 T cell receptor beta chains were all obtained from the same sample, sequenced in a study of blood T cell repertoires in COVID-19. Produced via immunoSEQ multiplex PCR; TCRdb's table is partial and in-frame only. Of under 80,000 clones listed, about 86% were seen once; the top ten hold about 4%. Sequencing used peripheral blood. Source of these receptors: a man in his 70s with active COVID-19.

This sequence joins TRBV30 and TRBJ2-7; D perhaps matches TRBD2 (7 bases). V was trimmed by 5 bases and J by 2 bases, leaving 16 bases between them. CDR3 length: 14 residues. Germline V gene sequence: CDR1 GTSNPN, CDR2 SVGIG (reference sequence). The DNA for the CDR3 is TGTGCCTGGCCCGGGGGGCGGGAGCCCTACGAGCAGTACTTC. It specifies CAWPGGREPYEQYF.

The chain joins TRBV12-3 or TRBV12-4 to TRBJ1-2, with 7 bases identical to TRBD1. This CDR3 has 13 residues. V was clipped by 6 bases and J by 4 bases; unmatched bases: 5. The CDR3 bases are TGTGCCAGCAGCCCGGACAGGTCCTATGGCTACACCTTC. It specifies CASSPDRSYGYTF.

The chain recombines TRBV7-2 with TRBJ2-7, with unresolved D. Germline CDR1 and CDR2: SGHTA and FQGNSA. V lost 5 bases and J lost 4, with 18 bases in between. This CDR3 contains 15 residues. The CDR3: CASSPGSSRWYEQYF. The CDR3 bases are TGTGCCAGCAGCCCTGGGTCCTCGAGGTGGTACGAGCAGTACTTC.

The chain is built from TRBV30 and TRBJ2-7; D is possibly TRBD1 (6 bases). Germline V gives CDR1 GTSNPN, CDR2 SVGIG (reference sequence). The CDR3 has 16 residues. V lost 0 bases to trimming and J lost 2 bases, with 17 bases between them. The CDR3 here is CAWSVVRPGVTYEQYF. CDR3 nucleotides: TGTGCCTGGAGTGTAGTGAGGCCAGGGGTAACCTACGAGCAGTACTTC. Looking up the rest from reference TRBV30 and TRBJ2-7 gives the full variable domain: SQTIHQWPATLVQPVGSPLSLECTVEGTSNPNLYWYRQAAGRGLQLLFYSVGIGQISSEVPQNLSASRPQDRQFILSSKKLLLSDSGFYLCAWSVVRPGVTYEQYFGPGTRLTVT.

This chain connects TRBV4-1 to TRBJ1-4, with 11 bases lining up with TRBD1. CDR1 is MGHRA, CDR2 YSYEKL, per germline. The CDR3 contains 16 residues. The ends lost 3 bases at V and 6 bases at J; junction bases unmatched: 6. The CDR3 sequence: CASSQPWGQGDEKLFF. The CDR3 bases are TGCGCCAGCAGCCAGCCCTGGGGACAGGGGGATGAAAAACTGTTTTTT.

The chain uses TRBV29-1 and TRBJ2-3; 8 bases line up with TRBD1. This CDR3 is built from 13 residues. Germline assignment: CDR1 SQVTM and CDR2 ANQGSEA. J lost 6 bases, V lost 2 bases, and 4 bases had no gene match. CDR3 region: CSVERQGADTQYF. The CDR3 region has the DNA TGCAGCGTTGAAAGGCAGGGGGCGGATACGCAGTATTTT.

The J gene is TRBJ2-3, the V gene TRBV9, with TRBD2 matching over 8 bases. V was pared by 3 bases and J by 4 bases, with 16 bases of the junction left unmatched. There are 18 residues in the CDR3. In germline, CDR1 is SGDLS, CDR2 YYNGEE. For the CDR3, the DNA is TGTGCCAGCAGCGAGGCGGGGGGCTCGCCCGGCGGACCAGATACGCAGTATTTT. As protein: CASSEAGGSPGGPDTQYF.

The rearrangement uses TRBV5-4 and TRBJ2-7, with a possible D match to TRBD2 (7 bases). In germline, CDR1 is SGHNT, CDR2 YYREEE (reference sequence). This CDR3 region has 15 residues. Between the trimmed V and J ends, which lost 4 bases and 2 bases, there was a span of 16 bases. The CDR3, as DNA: TGTGCCAGCAGCCCTAGGGGGGGCCAAACCTACGAGCAGTACTTC. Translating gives CASSPRGGQTYEQYF.

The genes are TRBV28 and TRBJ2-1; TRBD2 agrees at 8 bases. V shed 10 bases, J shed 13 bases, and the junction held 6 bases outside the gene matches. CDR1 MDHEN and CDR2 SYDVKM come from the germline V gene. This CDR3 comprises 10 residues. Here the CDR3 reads CANRAGVQFF. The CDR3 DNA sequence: TGTGCCAACAGAGCGGGAGTTCAGTTCTTC.

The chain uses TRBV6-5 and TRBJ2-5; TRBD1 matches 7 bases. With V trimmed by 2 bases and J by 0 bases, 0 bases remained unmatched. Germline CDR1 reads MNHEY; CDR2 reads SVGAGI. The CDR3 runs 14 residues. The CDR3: CASSYGTDQETQYF. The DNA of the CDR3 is TGTGCCAGCAGTTACGGGACAGACCAAGAGACCCAGTACTTC.

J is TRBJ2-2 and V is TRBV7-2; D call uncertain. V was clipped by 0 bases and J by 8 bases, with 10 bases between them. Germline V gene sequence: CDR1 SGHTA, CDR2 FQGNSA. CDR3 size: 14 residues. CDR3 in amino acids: CASSLAAAWGELFF. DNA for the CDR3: TGTGCCAGCAGCTTAGCGGCGGCGTGGGGGGAGCTGTTTTTT.

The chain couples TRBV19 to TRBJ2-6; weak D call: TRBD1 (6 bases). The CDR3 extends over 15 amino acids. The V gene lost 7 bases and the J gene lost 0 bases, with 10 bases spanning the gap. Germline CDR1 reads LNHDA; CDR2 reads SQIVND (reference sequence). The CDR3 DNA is TGTGCCAGTAAAGCAGGGGCCTCTGGGGCCAACGTCCTGACTTTC. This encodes CASKAGASGANVLTF.

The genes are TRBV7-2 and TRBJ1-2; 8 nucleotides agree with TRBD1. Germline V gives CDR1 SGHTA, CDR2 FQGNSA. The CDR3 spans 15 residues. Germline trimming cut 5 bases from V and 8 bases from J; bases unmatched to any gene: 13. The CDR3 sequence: CASSARTGLSGGYTF. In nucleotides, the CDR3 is TGTGCCAGCAGCGCCCGGACAGGGCTTTCGGGAGGCTACACCTTC. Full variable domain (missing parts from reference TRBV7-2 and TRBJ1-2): GAGVSQSPSNKVTEKGKDVELRCDPISGHTALYWYRQSLGQGLEFLIYFQGNSAPDKSGLPSDRFSAERTGGSVSTLTIQRTQQEDSAVYLCASSARTGLSGGYTFGSGTRLTVV.

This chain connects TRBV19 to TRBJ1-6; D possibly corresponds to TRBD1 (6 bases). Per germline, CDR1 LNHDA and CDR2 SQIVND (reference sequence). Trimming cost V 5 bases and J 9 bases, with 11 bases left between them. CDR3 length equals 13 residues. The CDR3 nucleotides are TGTGCCAGTAGTCCGGGGGGGCGTTCACCCCTCCACTTT. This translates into CASSPGGRSPLHF.

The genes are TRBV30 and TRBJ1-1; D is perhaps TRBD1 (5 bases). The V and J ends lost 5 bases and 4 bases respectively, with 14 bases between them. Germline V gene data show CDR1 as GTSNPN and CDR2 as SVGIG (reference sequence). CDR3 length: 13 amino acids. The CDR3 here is CAWETVRGTEAFF. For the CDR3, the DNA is TGTGCCTGGGAGACAGTCCGTGGCACTGAAGCTTTCTTT.

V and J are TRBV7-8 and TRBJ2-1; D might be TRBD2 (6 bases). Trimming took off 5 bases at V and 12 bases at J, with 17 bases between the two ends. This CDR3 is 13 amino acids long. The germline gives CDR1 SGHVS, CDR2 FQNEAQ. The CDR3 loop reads CASSPPGAGGQFF. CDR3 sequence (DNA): TGTGCCAGCAGCCCCCCCGGGGCCGGGGGGCAGTTCTTC.

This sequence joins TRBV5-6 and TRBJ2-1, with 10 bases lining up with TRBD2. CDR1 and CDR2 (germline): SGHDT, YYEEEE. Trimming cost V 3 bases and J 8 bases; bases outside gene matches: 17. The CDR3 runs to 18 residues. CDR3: CASSWGGLRTSGWDEQFF. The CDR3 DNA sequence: TGTGCCAGCAGCTGGGGGGGCCTTCGGACTAGCGGATGGGATGAGCAGTTCTTC.